This record looks at one TCR beta chain sequence and its context. Its cognate antigen is unknown. The data were obtained in a study of PD-1 blockade in mismatch repair-deficient tumors. Study context: Enrolled about 2013-2016, patients had progressing, pretreated mismatch repair-deficient cancers of about a dozen types. Whole-study findings and limits: Tumor-resident clones, often absent from pretreatment blood, expanded after pembrolizumab and then contracted.

This CDR3 contains 13 residues. The germline CDR1 and CDR2 sequences are SQVTM and ANQGSEA. J was trimmed by 5 bases and V by 4 bases; bases with no gene match: 5. TCRdb keeps only in-frame clones here, not all; method: immunoSEQ multiplex PCR. Here the sample spans more than 85,000 clones, 82% being singletons. This specimen consisted of peripheral blood, obtained approximately 8 months after starting pembrolizumab. This clonotype was sampled from an adult with mismatch repair-deficient cancer. This chain joins TRBV29-1 and TRBJ2-1; TRBD2 aligns across 7 bases. CDR3 loop: CSVGGSFDNEQFF. CDR3 DNA: TGCAGCGTTGGCGGGAGTTTCGACAATGAGCAGTTCTTC.